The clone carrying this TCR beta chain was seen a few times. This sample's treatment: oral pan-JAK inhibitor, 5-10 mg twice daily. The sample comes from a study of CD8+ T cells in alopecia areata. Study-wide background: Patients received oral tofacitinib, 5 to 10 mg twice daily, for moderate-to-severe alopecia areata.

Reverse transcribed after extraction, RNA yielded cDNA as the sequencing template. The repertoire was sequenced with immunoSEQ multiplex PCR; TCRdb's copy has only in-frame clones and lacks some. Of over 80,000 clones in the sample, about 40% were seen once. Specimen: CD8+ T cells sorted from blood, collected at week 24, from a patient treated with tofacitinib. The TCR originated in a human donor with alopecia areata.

The DNA for the CDR3 is TGCAGCGATGACAGGGGGAAAGACAATGAGCAGTTCTTC. It translates to CSDDRGKDNEQFF. The V and J genes are TRBV29-1 and TRBJ2-1; TRBD1 agrees at 9 bases. V lost 7 bases to trimming and J lost 5 bases; unmatched junction nucleotides: 6. Germline lookup yields CDR1 SQVTM and CDR2 ANQGSEA. There are 13 residues in the CDR3.